This passage covers 6 T cell receptor beta chains from one sample sequenced in a study of shared T cell receptors in the human thymus. TCRdb keeps only in-frame clones here, not all; method: immunoSEQ multiplex PCR. The sample lists over 450,000 clones, around 78% occurring once. The sample was also linked to a second study, of human thymus T cells.

Sequencing was done on a sample of thymocytes. The source of these receptors is a boy in the first two years of life with a congenital heart defect.

V is TRBV4-3 and J is TRBJ2-2; 8 nucleotides align to TRBD2. Trimming at V came to 8 bases and at J to 1 base, leaving 6 bases not matched to a gene. This CDR3 is 15 amino acids long. CDR1 LGHNA and CDR2 YSLEER come from the germline V gene. CDR3: CASSLGTRNTGELFF. DNA of the CDR3: TGCGCCAGCTCATTAGGGACTAGGAACACCGGGGAGCTGTTTTTT.

The sample holds one count of this clone. The rearrangement links TRBV2 to TRBJ2-3, with 7 bases aligning to TRBD1. The germline V gene has CDR1 SNHLY and CDR2 FYNNEI. The J segment lost 5 bases and the V segment lost 3 bases, leaving 5 bases of the junction unmatched. This CDR3 is built from 14 residues. The CDR3 region is CASSDGRGIDTQYF. For the CDR3, the DNA is TGTGCCAGCAGTGATGGCAGGGGGATAGATACGCAGTATTTT.

The chain joins TRBV30 to TRBJ2-7; tentatively, D is TRBD1 (6 bases). Germline-derived CDR1 and CDR2 are GTSNPN and SVGIG (reference sequence). Trimming shortened V by 4 bases and J by 0 bases, and 10 bases separated the two germline ends. The CDR3 spans 13 residues. The CDR3 nucleotides are TGTGCCTGGAAGACAGGCTTCTCCTACGAGCAGTACTTC. Translation gives CAWKTGFSYEQYF.

The chain has TRBV5-6 and TRBJ2-1; a weak D match, TRBD2 (5 bases). The germline V gene has CDR1 SGHDT and CDR2 YYEEEE. V lost 0 bases and J 3 bases, leaving 10 bases between the germline ends. CDR3 size: 15 residues. As DNA, the CDR3 is TGTGCCAGCAGCTTGGTGGGCCGGGGCTACAATGAGCAGTTCTTC. Its protein is CASSLVGRGYNEQFF.

V and J are TRBV28 and TRBJ1-4; D is perhaps TRBD1 (6 bases). The V gene's germline CDR1 is MDHEN and CDR2 SYDVKM. This CDR3 has 15 residues. V was trimmed by 5 bases and J by 8 bases, leaving 18 bases between them. CDR3 in amino acids: CASSILQGGQEKLFF. The CDR3 DNA sequence: TGTGCCAGCAGTATTCTACAGGGCGGACAGGAAAAACTGTTTTTT.

V gene TRBV7-2 combines with J gene TRBJ1-5; 7 positions agree with TRBD1. V was pared by 0 bases and J by 3 bases, with 8 bases of the junction left unmatched. The CDR3 runs to 17 residues. Germline V gene lookup returns CDR1 SGHTA and CDR2 FQGNSA. CDR3 amino acids: CASSLARGARINQPQHF. The CDR3 region has the DNA TGTGCCAGCAGCTTAGCCAGGGGGGCTAGGATCAATCAGCCCCAGCATTTT.